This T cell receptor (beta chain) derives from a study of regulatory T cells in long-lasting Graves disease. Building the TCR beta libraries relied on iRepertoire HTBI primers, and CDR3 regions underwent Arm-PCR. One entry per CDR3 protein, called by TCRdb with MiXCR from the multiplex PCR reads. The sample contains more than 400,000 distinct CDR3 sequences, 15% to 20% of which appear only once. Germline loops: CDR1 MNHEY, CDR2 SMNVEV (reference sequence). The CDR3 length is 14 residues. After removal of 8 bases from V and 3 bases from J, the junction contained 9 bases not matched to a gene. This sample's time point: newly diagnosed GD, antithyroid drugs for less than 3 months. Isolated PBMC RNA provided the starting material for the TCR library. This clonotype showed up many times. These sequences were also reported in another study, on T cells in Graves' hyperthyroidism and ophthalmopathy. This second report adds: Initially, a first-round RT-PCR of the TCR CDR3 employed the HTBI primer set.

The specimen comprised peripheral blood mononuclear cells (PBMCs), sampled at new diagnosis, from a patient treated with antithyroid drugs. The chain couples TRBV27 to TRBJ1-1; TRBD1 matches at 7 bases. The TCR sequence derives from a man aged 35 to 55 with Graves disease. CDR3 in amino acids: CASRSTGVDTEAFF. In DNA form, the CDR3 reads TGTGCCAGCCGGTCAACAGGGGTGGACACTGAAGCTTTCTTT.